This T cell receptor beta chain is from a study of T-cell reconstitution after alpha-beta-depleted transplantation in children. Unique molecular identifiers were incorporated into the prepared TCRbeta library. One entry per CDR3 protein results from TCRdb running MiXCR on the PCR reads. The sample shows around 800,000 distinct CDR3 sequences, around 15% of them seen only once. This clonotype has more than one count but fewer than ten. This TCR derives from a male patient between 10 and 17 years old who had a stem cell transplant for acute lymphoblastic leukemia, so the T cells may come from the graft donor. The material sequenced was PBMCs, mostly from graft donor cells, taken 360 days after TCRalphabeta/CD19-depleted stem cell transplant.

DNA for the CDR3: TGCGCCAGCAGCTTGGGGGCCAGCGCTGGGTCGGAGACCCAGTACTTC. Translation: CASSLGASAGSETQYF. The genes are TRBV5-1 and TRBJ2-5, with D uncertain. Deletions cut 0 bases from V and 5 bases from J, with 17 bases between. Germline CDR1 SGHRS, CDR2 YFSETQ. CDR3 length: 16 amino acids.